This section outlines one T cell receptor (beta chain) sequence together with its context. This CDR3 is 17 amino acids long. The germline V gene encodes CDR1 MNHEY and CDR2 SMNVEV (reference sequence). J gave up 4 bases and V 0 bases, and 9 bases lay outside the gene matches. This sample stems from a study of T cell changes during pregnancy in multiple sclerosis. Clones were read by immunoSEQ multiplex PCR, and TCRdb kept only the in-frame ones, dropping some. This sample has 20,000 to 25,000 clones, with 75% to 90% found just once. The sequenced sample was CD8+ T cells from peripheral blood mononuclear cells, obtained in the first trimester of pregnancy. This sequence was found in a female donor in good health, enrolled as a control in a pregnancy study. V is TRBV27 and J is TRBJ2-7; the match to TRBD1 covers 10 bases. Written as DNA, the CDR3 is TGTGCCAGCAGTTTATCAAACGGGGACAGGGGACTTTACGAGCAGTACTTC. Its protein is CASSLSNGDRGLYEQYF.